These 12 T cell receptor beta chains share one sample of origin, sequenced in a study of OX40 agonist ivuxolimab in advanced cancers. Method: immunoSEQ multiplex PCR; TCRdb's copy keeps in-frame clones and lacks some. This sample has approximately 80,000 clones, with about 93% found just once. The sequences come from CD4+ or CD8+ T cells sorted from blood, collected in a trial of the OX40 agonist ivuxolimab. Receptors originate from an adult with an advanced solid tumor such as melanoma, head and neck, liver or kidney cancer.

V is TRBV27 and J is TRBJ1-2, with a possible D match to TRBD1 (5 bases). The CDR3 runs 13 residues. V was cut by 6 bases and J by 8 bases, with 16 bases left in between. The V gene's germline CDR1 is MNHEY and CDR2 SMNVEV (reference sequence). In DNA form, the CDR3 reads TGTGCCAGCAGCCTCTACGGGGCAGGAGGCTACACCTTC. Its translation: CASSLYGAGGYTF.

This clone appeared once. CDR3 nucleotides: TGTGCCAGCAGCCAGGGCCCGGGGGGTGTCTACGAGCAGTACTTC. It translates to CASSQGPGGVYEQYF. The genes are TRBV5-4 and TRBJ2-7, with 7 nucleotides matching TRBD2. The CDR3 sequence is 15 residues long. Germline values: CDR1 SGHNT, CDR2 YYREEE (reference sequence). V shed 4 bases and J 3 bases; nucleotides not matched to a gene: 10.

The V gene is TRBV5-4, the J gene TRBJ1-4; 8 nucleotides match TRBD1. V lost 4 bases and J lost 8; bases outside the gene matches: 7. The germline gives CDR1 SGHNT, CDR2 YYREEE (reference sequence). CDR3 length: 14 amino acids. The CDR3 spells CASSLVTGDEKLFF. The DNA of the CDR3 is TGTGCCAGCAGCCTAGTGACAGGGGACGAAAAACTGTTTTTT.

The chain recombines TRBV18 with TRBJ1-2; D is ambiguous. The CDR3 contains 15 residues. Germline values: CDR1 KGHSH, CDR2 LQKENI. V lost 3 bases, J lost 8 bases, and 19 bases lay in between. The CDR3 coding sequence is TGTGCCAGCTCACCGTCTATAGAAACCCAAAGGGGCTACACCTTC. As protein: CASSPSIETQRGYTF. The full variable domain, rest sourced from reference TRBV18 and TRBJ1-2, is NAGVMQNPRHLVRRRGQEARLRCSPMKGHSHVYWYRQLPEEGLKFMVYLQKENIIDESGMPKERFSAEFPKEGPSILRIQQVVRGDSAAYFCASSPSIETQRGYTFGSGTRLTVV.

V is TRBV21-1 and J is TRBJ1-5. TRBV21-1 has pseudogene status. The CDR3 covers 16 residues. The CDR3: CARRRLDFPPNQPQHF. Here the CDR3 DNA reads TGTGCCAGGCGCCGGCTAGACTTTCCCCCGAATCAGCCCCAGCATTTT.

V gene TRBV11-1 combines with J gene TRBJ2-5; no definite D call. V was pared by 1 base and J by 3 bases, with 0 bases between. This CDR3 has 11 amino acids. Germline V gene lookup returns CDR1 SGHAT and CDR2 FQDESV (reference sequence). CDR3 amino acids: CASSLEETQYF. CDR3 DNA sequence: TGTGCCAGCAGCTTAGAAGAGACCCAGTACTTC.

The J gene is TRBJ2-7, the V gene TRBV28; 7 bases agree with TRBD2. Germline loops: CDR1 MDHEN, CDR2 SYDVKM. Losses at the gene ends were 5 bases for V and 3 bases for J; bases not matched to a gene: 7. This CDR3 contains 14 residues. The CDR3, as DNA: TGTGCCAGCAGTCGATTGCGGGAGAGCTACGAGCAGTACTTC. Translated, it gives CASSRLRESYEQYF.

V usage is TRBV19 and J usage is TRBJ1-2; possible D gene TRBD1, 6 bases. V was cut by 7 bases and J by 3 bases, with 12 bases left in between. The length of the CDR3 is 13 residues. CDR1 LNHDA and CDR2 SQIVND come from the germline V gene (reference sequence). DNA of the CDR3: TGTGCCAGTACCCTGACAGGCTACTATGGCTACACCTTC. This encodes CASTLTGYYGYTF.

The chain joins TRBV2 to TRBJ2-2; either TRBD1 or TRBD2 may fit D (5 bases each). This CDR3 contains 15 residues. V was shortened by 4 bases and J by 5 bases, with 14 bases between the two germline ends. Germline CDR1 SNHLY, CDR2 FYNNEI. CDR3 loop: CASSVRLGDTGELFF. The CDR3 DNA sequence: TGTGCCAGCAGTGTCAGGTTGGGGGATACCGGGGAGCTGTTTTTT.

V usage is TRBV2 and J usage is TRBJ2-1, with 8 bases aligning to TRBD2. Per germline, CDR1 SNHLY and CDR2 FYNNEI. The CDR3 is made up of 16 amino acids. V was clipped by 2 bases and J by 4 bases; unmatched bases: 7. CDR3 protein: CASSEPGGLGYNEQFF. The CDR3 nucleotides are TGTGCCAGCAGTGAACCGGGGGGGCTGGGGTACAATGAGCAGTTCTTC. Variable domain in full (rest from reference TRBV2 and TRBJ2-1): EPEVTQTPSHQVTQMGQEVILRCVPISNHLYFYWYRQILGQKVEFLVSFYNNEISEKSEIFDDQFSVERPDGSNFTLKIRSTKLEDSAMYFCASSEPGGLGYNEQFFGPGTRLTVL.

The count of this clone is one. V usage is TRBV18 and J usage is TRBJ2-7, with D tentatively TRBD2 (5 bases). Trimming stripped 3 bases from V and 5 bases from J, with 11 bases between. This CDR3 is 13 amino acids long. Germline V gene lookup returns CDR1 KGHSH and CDR2 LQKENI. The CDR3 nucleotides read TGTGCCAGCTCACCCGCCGAGGGAGACGAGCAGTACTTC. Protein: CASSPAEGDEQYF. Combining the CDR3 with reference TRBV18 and TRBJ2-7 gives the whole variable domain NAGVMQNPRHLVRRRGQEARLRCSPMKGHSHVYWYRQLPEEGLKFMVYLQKENIIDESGMPKERFSAEFPKEGPSILRIQQVVRGDSAAYFCASSPAEGDEQYFGPGTRLTVT.

The CDR3 region is CASSLALDRGVYGYTF. The CDR3 coding sequence is TGTGCCAGCAGCTTAGCGCTAGATAGGGGGGTCTATGGCTACACCTTC. The chain recombines TRBV7-2 with TRBJ1-2; possible D gene TRBD1, 6 bases. The CDR3 has 16 residues. CDR1 is SGHTA and CDR2 is FQGNSA in the germline V gene. V lost 0 bases and J 4 bases, leaving 15 bases between the germline ends.